This TCR beta chain was captured by sequencing in a study of T cells in Graves' hyperthyroidism and ophthalmopathy (dated by TCRdb to between 2019 and 2020). Background on the whole study: Peripheral blood samples were taken at initial diagnosis, before any treatment was given. A discovery cohort of roughly 100 patients, approximately 45 with Graves' ophthalmopathy and more than 55 with stable Graves' hyperthyroidism, was used to find distinguishing TCR V-J signatures. Prospective prediction of ophthalmopathy was tested in an independent validation cohort of about 19 hyperthyroidism patients and 15 to 17 patients who later progressed to ophthalmopathy. The 100 or so discovery patients were randomly split 7:3 into training and test sets. Thyroid tissue and blood T-cell repertoires from several Graves' hyperthyroidism patients were also compared in the study. After sampling, hyperthyroidism patients received methimazole starting at 30 mg daily, and ophthalmopathy patients received high-dose intravenous methylprednisolone. TCR Vbeta CDR3 sequencing of 130 to 150 peripheral blood samples (over 40 ophthalmopathy, some 75 hyperthyroidism and some 17 progressor patients) is reported in the paper.

The TCR beta CDR3 regions were amplified from the RNA transcripts. The TCR CDR3 was subjected to a first round of RT-PCR using the HTBI primer set and the Qiagen OneStep RT-PCR kit. Libraries were constructed in a second round of multiplex PCR, after which size selection and purification were performed. Sequencing of the libraries was done on an Illumina HiSeq2000 using paired-end 100 bp reads. Turning to the authors' computational methods: SOAPnuke was used to process the raw data, throwing out any read that contained adapters or uncalled bases, had a mean Phred below 15, or lacked an exact constant-primer or identifier match. High-quality paired reads were merged with COPE v1.2.5, and unique nucleotide sequences were defined as clonotypes. MiTCR v1.1 was used to align the clonotypes against IMGT TRBV, TRBD and TRBJ reference segments. Analysis was restricted to V-J combinations with a frequency above 0.0001, which covered about 99% of repertoires. The TCS score was defined as the ratio of F50 (clonal expansion) to E x V (chaos), calculated using BLOSUM62-based TCRdist between CDR3 peptides within each V-J. Welch's t-statistics and random forest reduced roughly 540 V-J features to some 14, which were used in a naive Bayes classifier (R e1071). In TCRdb, the public reads were trimmed at Q25 with fastp and aligned with MiXCR, with productive beta chains retained. Each CDR3 protein gets just one entry, which takes the most common genes and DNA from the rows behind it. The V and J calls here are based on TCRdb, not the publication. A total of a few hundred thousand distinct CDR3 sequences appear in this sample, 14% of them only once. Around 19% of the sample is taken by the ten largest.

According to the germline V gene, CDR1 reads MDHEN and CDR2 reads SYDVKM. V lost 10 bases and J lost 7 bases, and the count of bases not matched to a germline gene is 14. The CDR3 holds 14 amino acids from the cysteine to the phenylalanine. Only the CDR3 part of the read is kept: 42 bases, read in frame from the first base. Moderately to severely active disease, a Clinical Activity Score of at least 3, a NOSPECS grade of at least 4, and a duration under 3 months were present in ophthalmopathy patients. Patients with uncontrolled infections, other autoimmune diseases, pregnancy or lactation were excluded. Diagnoses were established on the basis of clinical symptoms, serum thyroxine and TRAb, thyroid ultrasound, and orbital computed tomography. Ficoll-Paque density gradient centrifugation was used to isolate PBMCs from approximately 10 ml of fresh peripheral blood. Total RNA was extracted with Trizol reagent, and quality was checked on an Agilent 2100 Bioanalyzer.

Of note for this clonotype: Its antigen target is currently unknown. The input lacks base qualities; no much larger clone sits a single base away.

The paper's findings and limits, for the study overall: Ophthalmopathy was separated from stable hyperthyroidism by a 13 V-J signature model, with 87.88% sensitivity and 81% to 83% specificity obtained in cross-validation and 80%/75% obtained in testing. Sample size was not statistically predetermined, and investigators were not blinded to group allocation. During validation, the model predicted progression to ophthalmopathy a median of approximately 6 months ahead of onset, with approximately 71% sensitivity and 72% to 80% specificity. Blood samples also contained most of the expanded thyroid clonotypes (frequency above 0.001), which suggests that blood repertoires may reflect thyroid immune responses.

This clonotype originated in a young woman with Graves' ophthalmopathy. Sequences were obtained from blood. Recombination connected TRBV28 to TRBJ2-5; 8 bases in between match TRBD1. The CDR3 region: CATAKTGDPRTQYF. The nucleotides read TGTGCCACGGCTAAGACAGGGGACCCAAGGACCCAGTACTTC.